These 14 T cell receptor beta chains were all obtained from the same sample, sequenced in a study of shared clonotypes between healthy human individuals. TCRdb's table, derived via immunoSEQ multiplex PCR, lists solely in-frame clones and lacks some. The data hold about 470,000 clones, with about 76% observed a single time. Sequencing was done on a sample of PBMCs. The receptor set was obtained from a middle-aged woman in good health. Some clones in this sample may be carry-over from other donors' samples.

The CDR3, as DNA: TGCGCCAGCAGCTTGGTGGGTCCAGGGTCCTATGGCTACACCTTC. Its translation is CASSLVGPGSYGYTF. V is TRBV5-1 and J is TRBJ1-2; weak D call: TRBD1 (5 bases). V lost 0 bases to trimming and J lost 4 bases, with 13 bases between them. The CDR3 extends over 15 amino acids. CDR1 SGHRS and CDR2 YFSETQ come from the germline V gene.

This clone was observed many times. The chain is built from TRBV9 and TRBJ2-7; D is uncertain. This CDR3 is 14 amino acids long. Trimming cost V 4 bases and J 4 bases, with 15 bases left between them. Germline assignment: CDR1 SGDLS and CDR2 YYNGEE. CDR3 region: CASSPRFEVYEQYF. The CDR3 DNA is TGTGCCAGCAGCCCTCGGTTCGAGGTTTACGAGCAGTACTTC.

This clone came up a few times. The chain employs TRBV6-1 and TRBJ2-1, with 14 bases identical to TRBD2. The CDR3 consists of 16 residues. Trimming took 3 bases from V and 8 from J; bases not matched to a gene: 6. CDR1 is MNHNS and CDR2 is SASEGT in the germline V gene. CDR3 region: CASSDGGTSGSDEQFF. The CDR3 coding sequence is TGTGCCAGCAGTGACGGGGGGACTAGCGGGAGCGATGAGCAGTTCTTC.

This clone was recorded a few times. The chain is built from TRBV18 and TRBJ1-2, with 7 positions matching TRBD1. In germline, CDR1 is KGHSH, CDR2 LQKENI. J was trimmed by 8 bases and V by 0 bases; bases with no gene match: 9. This CDR3 comprises 15 residues. The CDR3 region has the DNA TGTGCCAGCTCACCACCGGGACAGCGCGCGGAGGGCTACACCTTC. Its protein product is CASSPPGQRAEGYTF.

This sequence joins TRBV7-8 and TRBJ2-1; TRBD2 agrees at 9 bases. The CDR3 runs to 17 residues. CDR1 is SGHVS, CDR2 FQNEAQ, per germline. V lost 5 bases to trimming and J lost 10 bases; unmatched junction nucleotides: 18. The CDR3 DNA follows: TGTGCCAGCAGCCCGACCTGGTGGGGTAGCGGGAGCGGAGAGCAGTTCTTC. It is translated as CASSPTWWGSGSGEQFF.

The CDR3 loop is CASSLGEAYNEQFF. The CDR3 bases are TGCGCCAGCTCATTGGGGGAGGCCTACAATGAGCAGTTCTTC. The chain joins TRBV5-1 to TRBJ2-1; TRBD2 might be the D (6 bases). Trimming cost V 7 bases and J 2 bases, with 13 bases left between them. CDR1 SGHRS and CDR2 YFSETQ come from the germline V gene. The length of the CDR3 is 14 residues.

The chain employs TRBV5-1 and TRBJ2-3; D remains unclear. V dropped 4 bases and J dropped 3 bases, with 9 bases sitting between them. Germline V gene data show CDR1 as SGHRS and CDR2 as YFSETQ. The CDR3 extends over 13 amino acids. This chain's CDR3 is CASSPVLTDTQYF. The CDR3 bases are TGCGCCAGCAGCCCCGTACTGACAGATACGCAGTATTTT.

The V gene is TRBV18, the J gene TRBJ2-1, with 8 bases fitting TRBD2. The CDR3 is 16 amino acids. V gave up 3 bases and J gave up 5 bases; unmatched junction bases: 9. Germline V gene lookup returns CDR1 KGHSH and CDR2 LQKENI. CDR3 protein: CASSPGGTRVHNEQFF. The CDR3 DNA follows: TGTGCCAGCTCACCGGGGGGGACTAGGGTCCACAATGAGCAGTTCTTC.

With respect to this clone: Other DNA sequences in the same sample also yield this CDR3. The chain recombines TRBV18 with TRBJ1-5, with TRBD1 matching 10 bases. The CDR3 runs to 14 residues. The J segment lost 4 bases and the V segment lost 3 bases, leaving 0 bases of the junction unmatched. Per germline, CDR1 KGHSH and CDR2 LQKENI. CDR3 nucleotide sequence: TGTGCCAGCTCACCGGGACAGGGGAATCAGCCCCAGCATTTT. Amino acids: CASSPGQGNQPQHF.

Only one count was recorded for this clone. This chain connects TRBV5-1 to TRBJ2-1; D remains unclear. Germline V gene lookup returns CDR1 SGHRS and CDR2 YFSETQ. Deletions cut 0 bases from V and 7 bases from J, with 5 bases between. This CDR3 has 12 amino acids. CDR3 sequence (DNA): TGCGCCAGCAGCTTGGCTTGGAATGAGCAGTTCTTC. It yields the protein CASSLAWNEQFF.

Note on this clone: In the same sample, other DNA sequences code for this CDR3. V is TRBV19 and J is TRBJ1-5; D gene ambiguous. The germline V gene has CDR1 LNHDA and CDR2 SQIVND (reference sequence). Trimming took 3 bases from V and 5 from J, leaving 11 bases between them. The CDR3 consists of 14 residues. CDR3 protein: CASSILGSDQPQHF. The CDR3 region has the DNA TGTGCCAGTAGTATTCTTGGTTCCGATCAGCCCCAGCATTTT.

V is TRBV5-6 and J is TRBJ1-6, with 7 positions matching TRBD1. This CDR3 contains 13 residues. J was trimmed by 9 bases and V by 4 bases; bases with no gene match: 4. The germline CDR1 and CDR2 sequences are SGHDT and YYEEEE. CDR3 sequence (DNA): TGTGCCAGCAGCAGAGGGGGCGTTTCACCCCTCCACTTT. Amino acid sequence: CASSRGGVSPLHF.

This clone showed up just a few times. The rearrangement uses TRBV2 and TRBJ2-7; D is perhaps TRBD2 (5 bases). Trimming took 8 bases from V and 2 from J, leaving 16 bases between them. The CDR3 has 14 amino acids. Germline V gene lookup returns CDR1 SNHLY and CDR2 FYNNEI. The CDR3 DNA follows: TGTGCCAGCGCACTCCTACTAGGGCCCTACGAGCAGTACTTC. Amino acid sequence: CASALLLGPYEQYF. The whole variable domain, filled in from reference TRBV2 and TRBJ2-7, reads EPEVTQTPSHQVTQMGQEVILRCVPISNHLYFYWYRQILGQKVEFLVSFYNNEISEKSEIFDDQFSVERPDGSNFTLKIRSTKLEDSAMYFCASALLLGPYEQYFGPGTRLTVT.

This clone was seen only a few times. This chain joins TRBV28 and TRBJ1-3, with D possibly being TRBD1 (5 bases). From germline, CDR1 is MDHEN and CDR2 SYDVKM. Trimming pared 6 bases from V and 4 bases from J, leaving 19 bases between. This CDR3 has 16 amino acids. CDR3 in DNA: TGTGCCAGCAGACGTCAGGGAGCAGGGATCGGAAACACCATATATTTT. Translating gives CASRRQGAGIGNTIYF. The entire variable domain, with the rest obtained from reference TRBV28 and TRBJ1-3, is as follows: DVKVTQSSRYLVKRTGEKVFLECVQDMDHENMFWYRQDPGLGLRLIYFSYDVKMKEKGDIPEGYSVSREKKERFSLILESASTNQTSMYLCASRRQGAGIGNTIYFGEGSWLTVV.